One sample yielded the 3 T cell receptor beta chains listed below, sequenced in a study of blood T cell repertoires in COVID-19 (dated by TCRdb to 2018 to 2021). Libraries were built with the immunoSEQ multiplex PCR assay. TCRdb carries this immuneACCESS record with in-frame sequences only. Its versions omit some clonotypes, under half of them owing to an unresolved V gene in the studies checked, with the rest unexplained. Present in this sample are about 70,000 clones, around 87% of which were seen just once. The top ten constitute approximately 10% of the sample. The sequencing input was peripheral blood. These receptors came from a woman aged 18-29 years with acute or convalescent COVID-19.

The CDR3 is CSASILAETQYF. The CDR3 DNA is TGCAGTGCTAGTATACTAGCTGAGACCCAGTACTTC. The chain is built from TRBV20-1 and TRBJ2-5; D perhaps matches TRBD2 (6 bases). Germline CDR1 is DFQATT and CDR2 is SNEGSKA (reference sequence). The CDR3 has 12 residues. V was clipped by 3 bases and J by 5 bases, with 10 bases between them.

The rearrangement joins TRBV4-1 to TRBJ1-6; D remains ambiguous. Between the trimmed V and J ends, which lost 2 bases and 9 bases, there was a span of 11 bases. This CDR3 is built from 14 residues. The germline CDR1 and CDR2 sequences are MGHRA and YSYEKL. For the CDR3, the DNA is TGCGCCAGCAGCCAACGGACCGAGGGTTCACCCCTCCACTTT. It encodes CASSQRTEGSPLHF.

CDR3 DNA sequence: TGTGCCAGCAGCCCTTTTAACTACGAGCAGTACTTC. Amino acids: CASSPFNYEQYF. The chain is built from TRBV6-2 or TRBV6-3 and TRBJ2-7; unclear D gene. Per the germline V gene, CDR1 is MNHEY and CDR2 is SVGEGT. The V gene lost 6 bases and the J gene lost 3 bases, with 9 bases spanning the gap. The CDR3 is 12 residues long.